These 21 T cell receptor beta chains originate from one sample sequenced in a study of T cells expressing NK-cell markers. After re-calling the 5' RACE reads, TCRdb lists one entry per CDR3 protein, DNA absent. Reported are roughly 380,000 distinct CDR3 sequences; the ten largest clones contain over 4%. Sequenced sample: blood T cells: a sorted CD56 or NKG2C T cell subset, CD4+ or CD8+ T cells, or bulk PBMC T cells (not recorded which). The receptor source for this set is a man aged 18 to 69 in good health.

This chain uses TRBV7-2 with TRBJ2-1; there is no DNA to check the TCRdb D call of TRBD2. This CDR3 has 14 residues. Germline CDR1 is SGHTA and CDR2 is FQGNSA. The CDR3 here is CASSRDFAYNEQFF.

The chain couples TRBV6-2 or TRBV6-3 to TRBJ2-5; the TRBD1 assignment by TCRdb is unverifiable without DNA. CDR1 MNHEY and CDR2 SVGEGT come from the germline V gene. CDR3 length: 13 amino acids. CDR3: CASTPVGRETQYF.

V is TRBV9 and J is TRBJ1-3. This CDR3 is built from 14 residues. Germline V lookup: CDR1 SGDLS, CDR2 YYNGEE. This chain's CDR3 is CASSDYNSGNTIYF.

The CDR3 here is CASSGRLAGAYNEQFF. The rearrangement joins TRBV13 to TRBJ2-1; absent DNA, TCRdb's TRBD2 call cannot be checked. The CDR3 is made up of 16 amino acids. CDR1 and CDR2 (germline): PRHDT, FYEKMQ (reference sequence).

The chain joins TRBV9 to TRBJ2-3; TCRdb names TRBD1, which stays unverified in the absence of DNA. The CDR3 totals 13 residues. Looked up from germline, CDR1 is SGDLS and CDR2 is YYNGEE. CDR3 residues: CASGTAIKDTQYF.

This CDR3 is CASSLSGTGGDGYNSPLHF. V and J are TRBV4-2 and TRBJ1-6; TCRdb's D call of TRBD1 is untestable without DNA. Germline V gene lookup returns CDR1 LGHNA and CDR2 YNFKEQ. The CDR3 has 19 amino acids.

This sequence joins TRBV29-1 and TRBJ2-3; TCRdb lists TRBD1, though no DNA is available to test this call. Germline V gives CDR1 SQVTM, CDR2 ANQGSEA. CDR3 size: 15 residues. CDR3: CSVFPPGQGRDTQYF.

CDR3 region: CASTTPGGGPNTEAFF. The chain recombines TRBV12-3 or TRBV12-4 with TRBJ1-1. This CDR3 is 16 amino acids long.

The chain couples TRBV9 to TRBJ2-3; the D gene TCRdb calls, TRBD1, cannot be checked with no DNA. Germline CDR1 is SGDLS and CDR2 is YYNGEE. This CDR3 contains 16 residues. CDR3 residues: CASSVVEGGPADTQYF.

The chain uses TRBV20-1 and TRBJ2-5. Germline CDR1 DFQATT, CDR2 SNEGSKA (reference sequence). The CDR3 runs 14 residues. The CDR3 region is CSARDVVQAETQYF.

This rearrangement joins TRBV11-3 to TRBJ1-1. The length of the CDR3 is 16 residues. CDR1 is SGHNT, CDR2 YENEEA, per germline. The CDR3 is CASSLGGSYGDTEAFF.

V is TRBV2 and J is TRBJ2-7; TCRdb designates TRBD1, a call that cannot be tested without DNA. This CDR3 is built from 14 residues. The germline V gene encodes CDR1 SNHLY and CDR2 FYNNEI. CDR3 region: CASSRGTALYEQYF.

The rearrangement joins TRBV14 to TRBJ1-1. The CDR3 sequence is 14 residues long. Germline assignment: CDR1 SGHDN and CDR2 FVKESK. The CDR3 loop is CASSEIHRNTEAFF.

The chain links TRBV7-6 to TRBJ2-1. CDR1 and CDR2 from the germline V gene are SGHVS and FNYEAQ. The CDR3 loop spans 15 amino acids. The CDR3: CASSLVYSTDNEQFF.

The chain employs TRBV7-2 and TRBJ1-1; TCRdb outputs TRBD1, but without DNA this stays unchecked. Germline CDR1 SGHTA, CDR2 FQGNSA. CDR3 length equals 15 residues. This CDR3 is CASSFKGAGNTEAFF.

The chain employs TRBV3-1 and TRBJ2-1; the D gene TCRdb calls, TRBD1, cannot be checked with no DNA. Germline loops: CDR1 LGHDT, CDR2 YNNKEL (reference sequence). The CDR3 length is 15 residues. The CDR3 sequence: CASSNGQGIGNEQFF.

The chain links TRBV7-2 to TRBJ2-2; TCRdb's D gene call, TRBD1, goes unchecked for lack of DNA. CDR3 length: 15 residues. Germline V gene lookup returns CDR1 SGHTA and CDR2 FQGNSA. The CDR3 sequence is CASSTHRVSAGELFF. Complete variable domain (other parts from reference TRBV7-2 and TRBJ2-2): GAGVSQSPSNKVTEKGKDVELRCDPISGHTALYWYRQSLGQGLEFLIYFQGNSAPDKSGLPSDRFSAERTGGSVSTLTIQRTQQEDSAVYLCASSTHRVSAGELFFGEGSRLTVL.

The chain has TRBV5-4 and TRBJ2-2. This CDR3 comprises 14 residues. CDR1 SGHNT and CDR2 YYREEE come from the germline V gene (reference sequence). CDR3 region: CASSSVVETGELFF.

The rearrangement joins TRBV19 to TRBJ2-1. In germline, CDR1 is LNHDA, CDR2 SQIVND (reference sequence). The CDR3 is made up of 11 amino acids. CDR3 amino acids: CASSTYNEQFF.

The V call is TRBV29-1, the J call TRBJ1-2; TCRdb picks TRBD1, but there is no DNA to check that call. The CDR3 length is 11 residues. Germline lookup yields CDR1 SQVTM and CDR2 ANQGSEA. CDR3 sequence reads: CSGRDRGGYTF.

The rearrangement uses TRBV9 and TRBJ2-3; TCRdb outputs TRBD1, but without DNA this stays unchecked. This CDR3 has 15 amino acids. Looked up from germline, CDR1 is SGDLS and CDR2 is YYNGEE. CDR3 region: CASSTWGGSTDTQYF.